These 22 T cell receptor beta chains were sequenced from one sample in a study of blood T cell repertoires in COVID-19. Assay: immunoSEQ multiplex PCR; the TCRdb copy retains only in-frame clones and omits some. This sample has around 400,000 clones, with about 88% found just once. Sequences were obtained from PBMCs or T cells enriched from blood (not recorded which). These receptor sequences come from a woman between 18 and 30 years old who had been exposed to COVID-19.

The chain combines TRBV2 with TRBJ1-5, with no clear D. The CDR3 extends over 15 amino acids. V gave up 0 bases and J gave up 0 bases, with 6 bases separating them. From germline, CDR1 is SNHLY and CDR2 FYNNEI. CDR3 loop: CASSEALSSNQPQHF. For the CDR3, the DNA is TGTGCCAGCAGTGAAGCATTGAGTAGCAATCAGCCCCAGCATTTT. Variable domain in full (rest from reference TRBV2 and TRBJ1-5): EPEVTQTPSHQVTQMGQEVILRCVPISNHLYFYWYRQILGQKVEFLVSFYNNEISEKSEIFDDQFSVERPDGSNFTLKIRSTKLEDSAMYFCASSEALSSNQPQHFGDGTRLSIL.

The chain couples TRBV6-2 or TRBV6-3 to TRBJ2-7; 7 nucleotides match TRBD1. The CDR3 runs to 14 residues. Germline V gene lookup returns CDR1 MNHEY and CDR2 SVGEGT. V shed 5 bases and J 5 bases; nucleotides not matched to a gene: 9. The CDR3 DNA follows: TGTGCCAGCAGTCCCCCGACAACAGGGGACGAGCAGTACTTC. This gives the protein CASSPPTTGDEQYF.

V is TRBV28 and J is TRBJ2-3; TRBD2 matches 9 bases. J gave up 2 bases and V 3 bases, and 3 bases lay outside the gene matches. The CDR3 is 15 amino acids. The germline V gene has CDR1 MDHEN and CDR2 SYDVKM. The CDR3 region is CASSFAGGVTDTQYF. CDR3 DNA: TGTGCCAGCAGTTTTGCGGGAGGGGTCACAGATACGCAGTATTTT.

This chain uses TRBV28 with TRBJ2-7; 7 bases fit TRBD2. This CDR3 contains 17 residues. Trimming removed 6 bases from V and 0 bases from J; junction bases left unmatched: 14. The V gene's germline CDR1 is MDHEN and CDR2 SYDVKM. CDR3 loop: CASRLKGGSLLSYEQYF. As DNA, the CDR3 is TGTGCCAGCAGACTTAAGGGCGGGAGCCTCCTCTCCTACGAGCAGTACTTC.

In regard to this clone: This sample includes further DNA sequences coding for the same CDR3. V gene TRBV18 combines with J gene TRBJ1-1; 7 positions agree with TRBD1. The CDR3 length is 14 residues. V dropped 1 base and J dropped 5; count of bases not matched to a gene: 4. Germline CDR1 is KGHSH and CDR2 is LQKENI. DNA of the CDR3: TGTGCCAGCTCACCACGACAGGGTGGGACTGAAGCTTTCTTT. Encoded protein: CASSPRQGGTEAFF.

This clone was recorded once. V and J are TRBV6-5 and TRBJ2-1; 7 bases agree with TRBD1. CDR1 MNHEY and CDR2 SVGAGI come from the germline V gene. J lost 2 bases, V lost 7 bases, and 8 bases had no gene match. This CDR3 contains 15 residues. DNA for the CDR3: TGTGCCAGCACCATACAGGGGAATCCCTACAATGAGCAGTTCTTC. It yields the protein CASTIQGNPYNEQFF.

This clone appeared once. This sequence joins TRBV4-2 and TRBJ2-1, with 9 positions matching TRBD2. The CDR3 spans 14 residues. J gave up 9 bases and V 2 bases, and 5 bases lay outside the gene matches. Germline V gene sequence: CDR1 LGHNA, CDR2 YNFKEQ. The CDR3 here is CASSQPGLAGEQFF. CDR3 DNA: TGTGCCAGCAGCCAACCGGGACTAGCCGGTGAGCAGTTCTTC.

The CDR3 DNA reads TGTGCCACCAGCAGCGGCGGGGCATCGGGGATGACCGGGGAGCTGTTTTTT. Its translation: CATSSGGASGMTGELFF. This chain uses TRBV15 with TRBJ2-2; possible D gene TRBD2, 6 bases. The CDR3 extends over 17 amino acids. Germline V CDR1 and CDR2: LNHNV, YYDKDF (reference sequence). Trimming took 3 bases from V and 5 from J, leaving 19 bases between them.

V usage is TRBV7-2 and J usage is TRBJ1-2; the match to TRBD1 covers 9 bases. V shed 1 base, J shed 0 bases, and the junction held 6 bases outside the gene matches. CDR3 length equals 17 residues. Germline CDR1 is SGHTA and CDR2 is FQGNSA. CDR3 DNA: TGTGCCAGCAGCTTAGATTCGACAGGGGGTTCTAACTATGGCTACACCTTC. This codes for CASSLDSTGGSNYGYTF. The full variable domain, in which reference TRBV7-2 and TRBJ1-2 provide the parts outside the CDR3, is GAGVSQSPSNKVTEKGKDVELRCDPISGHTALYWYRQSLGQGLEFLIYFQGNSAPDKSGLPSDRFSAERTGGSVSTLTIQRTQQEDSAVYLCASSLDSTGGSNYGYTFGSGTRLTVV.

J is TRBJ1-5 and V is TRBV19; 10 bases map to TRBD1. CDR1 is LNHDA and CDR2 is SQIVND in the germline V gene (reference sequence). V shed 5 bases, J shed 3 bases, and the junction held 7 bases outside the gene matches. This CDR3 is 16 amino acids long. DNA for the CDR3: TGTGCCAGTAGTGTAAAAGGGACAGGGGACAATCAGCCCCAGCATTTT. Translation: CASSVKGTGDNQPQHF.

Concerning this clone itself: The sample has other DNA sequences that encode this CDR3 too. This sequence joins TRBV18 and TRBJ2-7; 8 bases line up with TRBD1. Per germline, CDR1 KGHSH and CDR2 LQKENI. V was pared by 6 bases and J by 3 bases, with 4 bases of the junction left unmatched. This CDR3 is 13 amino acids long. In nucleotides, the CDR3 is TGTGCCAGCTCGTCCGGACAGGGCTACGAGCAGTACTTC. Translation: CASSSGQGYEQYF.

The CDR3 bases are TGTGCCAGCAGACCGGAGACTAAGGAGACCCAGTACTTC. It translates to CASRPETKETQYF. The chain carries TRBV7-8 and TRBJ2-5, with D possibly TRBD2 on 5 matching bases. Trimming cost V 6 bases and J 5 bases, with 13 bases left between them. Germline CDR1 SGHVS, CDR2 FQNEAQ. The CDR3 runs to 13 residues.

The chain joins TRBV29-1 to TRBJ1-2; the D is unclear. In germline, CDR1 is SQVTM, CDR2 ANQGSEA. The CDR3 loop spans 11 amino acids. Trimming took off 0 bases at V and 14 bases at J, with 13 bases between the two ends. CDR3 sequence reads: CSVEDWALRTF. The DNA for the CDR3 is TGCAGCGTTGAAGATTGGGCGCTCCGGACCTTC. The full variable domain, completed using reference TRBV29-1 and TRBJ1-2, is SAVISQKPSRDICQRGTSLTIQCQVDSQVTMMFWYRQQPGQSLTLIATANQGSEATYESGFVIDKFPISRPNLTFSTLTVSNMSPEDSSIYLCSVEDWALRTFGSGTRLTVV.

In this sample, this clone turned up a few times. This sequence joins TRBV9 and TRBJ2-3; TRBD2 agrees at 10 bases. Germline trimming cut 1 base from V and 0 bases from J; bases unmatched to any gene: 5. The CDR3 sequence is 17 residues long. Germline assignment: CDR1 SGDLS and CDR2 YYNGEE. This CDR3 reads CASSVSSGGVSTDTQYF. In DNA, the CDR3 is TGTGCCAGCAGCGTATCTAGCGGGGGAGTAAGCACAGATACGCAGTATTTT.

The chain recombines TRBV5-1 with TRBJ1-3; D is unresolved. Per germline, CDR1 SGHRS and CDR2 YFSETQ. The CDR3 is 16 amino acids. V gave up 0 bases and J gave up 0 bases, with 10 bases separating them. The CDR3 region has the DNA TGCGCCAGCAGCTTGGCCGTCTCCAGCTCTGGAAACACCATATATTTT. This gives the protein CASSLAVSSSGNTIYF.

Only a few counts were recorded for this clone. The chain links TRBV3-1 (or the pseudogene TRBV3-2) to TRBJ2-7; no clear D. V was trimmed by 2 bases and J by 3 bases, leaving 8 bases between them. Germline V gene lookup returns CDR1 LGHDT and CDR2 YNNKEL (reference sequence). The CDR3 extends over 13 amino acids. The DNA for the CDR3 is TGTGCCAGCAGCCAAACTCACTTCTACGAGCAGTACTTC. It encodes CASSQTHFYEQYF.

The rearrangement joins TRBV2 to TRBJ2-4; D is uncertain. Germline V gene data show CDR1 as SNHLY and CDR2 as FYNNEI. V dropped 5 bases and J dropped 0 bases, with 14 bases sitting between them. There are 16 residues in the CDR3. The CDR3 DNA sequence: TGTGCCAGCAGTACCGGGTTACCTCTAGCCAAAAACATTCAGTACTTC. Residues: CASSTGLPLAKNIQYF.

The chain has TRBV2 and TRBJ2-7, with TRBD2 matching over 10 bases. Germline-derived CDR1 and CDR2 are SNHLY and FYNNEI. With 4 bases clipped from V and 3 bases from J, the junction kept 6 bases outside the gene matches. The CDR3 runs 15 residues. The CDR3 spells CASSVPSGSLYEQYF. For the CDR3, the DNA is TGTGCCAGCAGTGTACCTAGCGGGAGTCTCTACGAGCAGTACTTC.

The chain employs TRBV27 and TRBJ1-1, with 10 positions matching TRBD1. Germline V gene sequence: CDR1 MNHEY, CDR2 SMNVEV (reference sequence). This CDR3 comprises 15 residues. J gave up 5 bases and V 4 bases, and 7 bases lay outside the gene matches. DNA for the CDR3: TGTGCCAGCAGTTCAGGACAGGGGGAAAGAACTGAAGCTTTCTTT. Translation: CASSSGQGERTEAFF.

V is TRBV5-1 and J is TRBJ2-3; 8 positions match TRBD1. This CDR3 region has 15 residues. Trimming cost V 2 bases and J 1 base; bases outside gene matches: 3. Germline CDR1 and CDR2: SGHRS and YFSETQ. The DNA of the CDR3 is TGCGCCAGCAGCTTTAGGGGACAGGGCACAGATACGCAGTATTTT. Amino acid sequence: CASSFRGQGTDTQYF.

This clone was recorded many times. The rearrangement joins TRBV19 to TRBJ2-2; D possibly corresponds to TRBD1 (6 bases). The CDR3 loop spans 14 amino acids. Germline V gene data show CDR1 as LNHDA and CDR2 as SQIVND (reference sequence). Trimming took 9 bases from V and 7 from J, leaving 18 bases between them. The CDR3 reads CASRTGSRVGELFF. The CDR3 nucleotides are TGTGCCAGCCGAACAGGGTCCCGGGTCGGGGAGCTGTTTTTT.

V is TRBV7-8 and J is TRBJ2-7, with 11 bases fitting TRBD2. With V trimmed by 1 base and J by 2 bases, 10 bases remained unmatched. The germline gives CDR1 SGHVS, CDR2 FQNEAQ. The CDR3 is 18 amino acids. The CDR3 is CASSLVRRGTSGTYEQYF. The CDR3 coding sequence is TGTGCCAGCAGCTTAGTTCGTAGGGGGACTAGCGGTACCTACGAGCAGTACTTC.